This passage covers 29 T cell receptor beta chains from one sample sequenced in a study of T-cell memory formation after mild COVID-19. TCRdb reanalysed the 5' RACE reads using MiXCR and keeps one entry per CDR3 protein. The sample holds about 500,000 distinct CDR3 sequences; around 21% are singletons and the top ten take around 13%. Sequencing was carried out using PBMCs or a T cell subset sorted from them (not recorded which). The source of these receptors is an adult woman who had mild COVID-19 (a few samples of this study predate the infection). Cell type and time point are not known.

The DNA for the CDR3 is TGTGCCAGCAGCTTATGCGGCAGGAACACCGGGGAGCTGTTTTTT. It codes for CASSLCGRNTGELFF. The chain carries TRBV7-8 and TRBJ2-2; D not certain. CDR3 length: 15 amino acids. CDR1 and CDR2 (germline): SGHVS, FQNEAQ. The V gene lost 2 bases and the J gene lost 1 base, with 8 bases spanning the gap.

J is TRBJ2-7 and V is TRBV29-1; D possibly corresponds to TRBD1 (6 bases). CDR1 and CDR2 from the germline V gene are SQVTM and ANQGSEA. The germline V and J ends were trimmed by 0 bases and 0 bases, with 6 bases remaining between them. CDR3 length: 13 amino acids. The CDR3 DNA reads TGCAGCGTTGAAGAGACAGGCTCCTACGAGCAGTACTTC. Translating it yields CSVEETGSYEQYF.

The CDR3 protein is CASSSQAGGFYGYTF. Written as DNA, the CDR3 is TGTGCCAGCAGTTCTCAGGCAGGGGGCTTCTATGGCTACACCTTC. The V gene is TRBV27, the J gene TRBJ1-2, with TRBD1 identical over 8 bases. V lost 4 bases and J lost 4; bases outside the gene matches: 8. The CDR3 consists of 15 residues. Germline CDR1 is MNHEY and CDR2 is SMNVEV (reference sequence).

CDR3 amino acids: CASGSGDPFF. Written as DNA, the CDR3 is TGTGCCAGCGGGTCGGGGGACCCGTTCTTC. The V gene is TRBV25-1, the J gene TRBJ2-1; D perhaps matches TRBD2 (6 bases). Trimming stripped 8 bases from V and 15 bases from J, with 14 bases between. CDR1 and CDR2 (germline): MGHDK, SYGVNS. The CDR3 runs 10 residues.

This clonotype was counted only a few times. The gene calls are TRBV15 and TRBJ1-2; tentative D call: TRBD1 (6 bases). The CDR3 has 15 residues. The V gene's germline CDR1 is LNHNV and CDR2 YYDKDF (reference sequence). V lost 1 base, J lost 3 bases, and 12 bases lay in between. The CDR3 loop is CATSRGDNVDYGYTF. DNA of the CDR3: TGTGCCACCAGCAGAGGGGACAATGTGGACTATGGCTACACCTTC.

This chain links TRBV3-1 with TRBJ1-1; D remains unclear. The CDR3 loop spans 18 amino acids. Germline V lookup: CDR1 LGHDT, CDR2 YNNKEL (reference sequence). The ends were cut back, 4 bases at V and 4 bases at J, with 25 bases in the middle. The CDR3 is CASSPRRGQGSPRTEAFF. The CDR3 bases are TGTGCCAGCAGCCCGAGGAGAGGCCAAGGAAGCCCCCGCACTGAAGCTTTCTTT.

This chain links TRBV7-9 with TRBJ1-2, with D possibly matching TRBD1 (5 bases). The V gene's germline CDR1 is SEHNR and CDR2 FQNEAQ (reference sequence). The CDR3 is 15 amino acids. Trimming pared 5 bases from V and 3 bases from J, leaving 16 bases between. The CDR3 region has the DNA TGTGCCAGCAGCCTTAATGGAGGGGAGGACTATGGCTACACCTTC. Its translation is CASSLNGGEDYGYTF. The complete variable domain, with remaining parts taken from reference TRBV7-9 and TRBJ1-2, reads DTGVSQNPRHKITKRGQNVTFRCDPISEHNRLYWYRQTLGQGPEFLTYFQNEAQLEKSRLLSDRFSAERPKGSFSTLEIQRTEQGDSAMYLCASSLNGGEDYGYTFGSGTRLTVV.

This clonotype was counted a few times. The CDR3 DNA follows: TGTGCCAGCAGCCCCGGATCGGGGACCCAGTACTTC. Protein: CASSPGSGTQYF. The chain couples TRBV5-6 to TRBJ2-5; no reliable D call. Trimming left V 4 bases short and J 7 bases short, with 11 bases between. CDR1 and CDR2 from the germline V gene are SGHDT and YYEEEE. The CDR3 is made up of 12 amino acids.

This clonotype was found a few times. The chain employs TRBV6-2 or TRBV6-3 and TRBJ2-5; tentative D call: TRBD2 (6 bases). Deletions cut 1 base from V and 4 bases from J, with 19 bases between. This CDR3 is 17 amino acids long. Per germline, CDR1 MNHEY and CDR2 SVGEGT. As DNA, the CDR3 is TGTGCCAGCAGTTACTTGGGGGGACGGCATCAGGGAGAGACCCAGTACTTC. This codes for CASSYLGGRHQGETQYF.

This chain connects TRBV7-8 to TRBJ2-1; TRBD2 might be the D (6 bases). This CDR3 is built from 12 residues. The germline gives CDR1 SGHVS, CDR2 FQNEAQ. V lost 4 bases to trimming and J lost 9 bases, with 10 bases between them. CDR3 sequence: CASSSLAIEQFF. In DNA, the CDR3 is TGTGCCAGCAGCTCACTAGCTATTGAGCAGTTCTTC. The full variable domain, in which reference TRBV7-8 and TRBJ2-1 provide the parts outside the CDR3, is GAGVSQSPRYKVAKRGQDVALRCDPISGHVSLFWYQQALGQGPEFLTYFQNEAQLDKSGLPSDRFFAERPEGSVSTLKIQRTQQEDSAVYLCASSSLAIEQFFGPGTRLTVL.

The rearrangement uses TRBV12-3 or TRBV12-4 and TRBJ1-2; TRBD1 matches 10 bases. Trimming cost V 6 bases and J 8 bases; bases outside gene matches: 6. This CDR3 contains 13 residues. The CDR3 region has the DNA TGTGCCAGCAGAAGACAGGGGGCGGGAGGCTACACCTTC. It translates to CASRRQGAGGYTF.

This clonotype was counted between two and nine times. The chain links TRBV30 to TRBJ2-1; a possible D gene is TRBD1 (5 bases). The CDR3 contains 15 residues. Trimming left V 4 bases short and J 3 bases short, with 16 bases between. Germline V gene lookup returns CDR1 GTSNPN and CDR2 SVGIG (reference sequence). DNA for the CDR3: TGTGCCTGGAAGTCAGGGCTCATTAGCTACAATGAGCAGTTCTTC. This codes for CAWKSGLISYNEQFF.

This clonotype was counted only a few times. V and J are TRBV2 and TRBJ1-4; the D is unclear. The germline V gene encodes CDR1 SNHLY and CDR2 FYNNEI. Trimming removed 4 bases from V and 0 bases from J, with 6 bases in between. There are 14 residues in the CDR3. This chain's CDR3 is CASSVRATNEKLFF. The CDR3 coding sequence is TGTGCCAGCAGTGTGAGGGCAACTAATGAAAAACTGTTTTTT.

This rearrangement joins TRBV4-2 to TRBJ2-7; D call uncertain. Trimming shortened V by 0 bases and J by 3 bases, and 12 bases separated the two germline ends. Germline V gives CDR1 LGHNA, CDR2 YNFKEQ. This CDR3 is 15 amino acids long. DNA for the CDR3: TGTGCCAGCAGCCAAGACTCCGTGTTGGACTACGAGCAGTACTTC. This sequence encodes CASSQDSVLDYEQYF.

This clonotype was counted between two and nine times. The chain has TRBV15 and TRBJ2-2, with D uncertain. Trimming removed 3 bases at V and 3 bases at J, with 8 bases between. This CDR3 spans 14 amino acids. CDR1 is LNHNV, CDR2 YYDKDF, per germline (reference sequence). CDR3 sequence: CATSRNLDTGELFF. For the CDR3, the DNA is TGTGCCACCAGCAGGAATTTGGACACCGGGGAGCTGTTTTTT.

The chain is built from TRBV3-1 and TRBJ1-4; maybe TRBD1 (5 bases). CDR1 and CDR2 from the germline V gene are LGHDT and YNNKEL (reference sequence). CDR3 size: 13 residues. V lost 2 bases and J 7 bases, leaving 8 bases between the germline ends. The DNA of the CDR3 is TGTGCCAGCAGCCAACTTAGGGGTGAAAAACTGTTTTTT. This codes for CASSQLRGEKLFF.

This clonotype was seen more than once but under ten times. This chain uses TRBV24-1 with TRBJ2-1, with D perhaps TRBD2 (6 bases). CDR3 length: 15 amino acids. Trimming cost V 6 bases and J 1 base, with 12 bases left between them. Germline CDR1 reads KGHDR; CDR2 reads SFDVKD. CDR3 loop: CATSSSVRSYNEQFF. As DNA, the CDR3 is TGTGCCACCAGTTCTAGCGTAAGGTCCTACAATGAGCAGTTCTTC.

The chain employs TRBV27 and TRBJ1-1; 11 nucleotides align to TRBD1. After removal of 4 bases from V and 5 bases from J, the junction contained 6 bases not matched to a gene. Per the germline V gene, CDR1 is MNHEY and CDR2 is SMNVEV (reference sequence). The CDR3 covers 15 residues. CDR3 loop: CASSSWTGGKTEAFF. Written as DNA, the CDR3 is TGTGCCAGCAGTTCATGGACAGGGGGCAAAACTGAAGCTTTCTTT.

This clonotype was counted a few times. V is TRBV5-4 and J is TRBJ2-5, with unresolved D. The CDR3 runs 14 residues. V lost 5 bases, J lost 4 bases, and 15 bases lay in between. Germline assignment: CDR1 SGHNT and CDR2 YYREEE (reference sequence). The CDR3 loop is CASRPESRGETQYF. The CDR3 DNA reads TGTGCCAGCAGACCCGAGAGTCGTGGAGAGACCCAGTACTTC. The full variable domain, its missing parts supplied by reference TRBV5-4 and TRBJ2-5, is ETGVTQSPTHLIKTRGQQVTLRCSSQSGHNTVSWYQQALGQGPQFIFQYYREEENGRGNFPPRFSGLQFPNYSSELNVNALELDDSALYLCASRPESRGETQYFGPGTRLLVL.

The chain is built from TRBV24-1 and TRBJ2-5; D perhaps matches TRBD1 (6 bases). V dropped 6 bases and J dropped 1 base, with 11 bases sitting between them. Germline V gene lookup returns CDR1 KGHDR and CDR2 SFDVKD. The length of the CDR3 is 14 residues. The CDR3: CATSHQGTQETQYF. CDR3 sequence (DNA): TGTGCCACCAGTCATCAGGGGACCCAAGAGACCCAGTACTTC.

This clonotype showed up just a few times. CDR3 nucleotides: TGTGCCAGCAGATCGACAGGGGGCCATGGCTACACCTTC. Residues: CASRSTGGHGYTF. The chain joins TRBV7-9 to TRBJ1-2; 10 bases are shared with TRBD1. The CDR3 runs to 13 residues. The ends lost 6 bases at V and 6 bases at J; junction bases unmatched: 4. Germline V gene lookup returns CDR1 SEHNR and CDR2 FQNEAQ (reference sequence).

A few counts support this clonotype. This sequence joins TRBV7-3 and TRBJ2-3, with D possibly being TRBD2 (6 bases). The ends were cut back, 4 bases at V and 3 bases at J, with 20 bases in the middle. The CDR3 consists of 17 residues. The germline V gene has CDR1 SGHTA and CDR2 FQGTGA. Here the CDR3 DNA reads TGTGCCAGCAGCTCCCACCCGTCCGGGAGTGCTACAGATACGCAGTATTTT. Amino acids: CASSSHPSGSATDTQYF.

This clonotype was seen repeatedly, ten times or more. DNA for the CDR3: TGTGCCAGCAGCAACAGGGGTCGATTAGCCAAAAACATTCAGTACTTC. It codes for CASSNRGRLAKNIQYF. The gene calls are TRBV7-2 and TRBJ2-4; 7 bases fit TRBD1. V shed 5 bases and J 0 bases; nucleotides not matched to a gene: 7. The CDR3 sequence is 16 residues long. CDR1 SGHTA and CDR2 FQGNSA come from the germline V gene.

This clonotype was found a few times. The V and J genes are TRBV20-1 and TRBJ2-6; tentatively, D is TRBD2 (6 bases). Germline CDR1 is DFQATT and CDR2 is SNEGSKA (reference sequence). The CDR3 extends over 14 amino acids. Trimming stripped 3 bases from V and 7 bases from J, with 13 bases between. The CDR3 region has the DNA TGCAGTGCTAGCCCCTTTGCGGGAGCCAACGTCCTGACTTTC. This codes for CSASPFAGANVLTF.

The V and J genes are TRBV20-1 and TRBJ2-1; no clear D. Per the germline V gene, CDR1 is DFQATT and CDR2 is SNEGSKA (reference sequence). V lost 7 bases to trimming and J lost 5 bases, with 15 bases between them. The CDR3 sequence is 13 residues long. The CDR3 region has the DNA TGCAGTGTGATGTCGTTGAGCGACAATGAGCAGTTCTTC. Translation gives CSVMSLSDNEQFF.

The V call is TRBV29-1, the J call TRBJ1-3; a weak D match, TRBD1 (5 bases). CDR1 is SQVTM, CDR2 ANQGSEA, per germline. The CDR3 has 15 amino acids. Trimming left V 5 bases short and J 4 bases short, with 18 bases between. CDR3 loop: CSVLSRENIGNTIYF. The CDR3 DNA follows: TGCAGCGTTTTAAGCAGGGAGAATATCGGAAACACCATATATTTT.

This clonotype has a handful of counts. The rearrangement uses TRBV7-9 and TRBJ2-5; 13 nucleotides agree with TRBD2. Germline V lookup: CDR1 SEHNR, CDR2 FQNEAQ (reference sequence). J lost 5 bases, V lost 3 bases, and 6 bases had no gene match. This CDR3 is 16 amino acids long. The CDR3 sequence is CASSLGLAGSGETQYF. CDR3 DNA: TGTGCCAGCAGCTTGGGACTAGCGGGATCTGGGGAGACCCAGTACTTC.

The gene calls are TRBV18 and TRBJ1-1; D unresolved. The CDR3 extends over 13 amino acids. Germline CDR1 and CDR2: KGHSH and LQKENI. Trimming shortened V by 5 bases and J by 3 bases, and 10 bases separated the two germline ends. The chain's CDR3 is CASSGNRDTEAFF. CDR3 bases: TGTGCCAGCTCAGGAAACAGAGACACTGAAGCTTTCTTT.

This clonotype showed up just a few times. The genes are TRBV9 and TRBJ2-6, with D maybe TRBD2 (6 bases). Germline V gene lookup returns CDR1 SGDLS and CDR2 YYNGEE. V gave up 0 bases and J gave up 0 bases, with 13 bases separating them. The CDR3 is 18 amino acids. In DNA form, the CDR3 reads TGTGCCAGCAGCGTAGGTGGAGGGGTAGTCTCTGGGGCCAACGTCCTGACTTTC. This encodes CASSVGGGVVSGANVLTF.